The 21 T cell receptor beta chains listed next were all sequenced from one sample in a study of CD4 T cells in relation to SARS-CoV-2 and coronaviruses. These receptors have no known antigen. Clones were read by immunoSEQ multiplex PCR, and TCRdb kept only the in-frame ones, dropping some. The sample lists 20,000 to 25,000 clones, under 80% occurring once. Before the COVID-19 pandemic, during about 2010-2019, CD4+ T cells were taken from unexposed donors. The cells were cultured for about ten days before CD4+ T cells were isolated. Sequencing was carried out using CD4+ T cells from PBMCs, cultured in vitro. The receptor source for this set is a human donor in good health.

This rearrangement joins TRBV7-9 to TRBJ2-2; D perhaps matches TRBD2 (6 bases). The CDR3 totals 17 residues. The V gene lost 5 bases and the J gene lost 1 base, with 17 bases spanning the gap. Germline CDR1 and CDR2: SEHNR and FQNEAQ (reference sequence). The CDR3 spells CASSQSRGLGNTGELFF. As DNA, the CDR3 is TGTGCCAGCAGCCAATCGAGGGGACTGGGGAACACCGGGGAGCTGTTTTTT.

CDR3 in amino acids: CASGDRVMNTEAFF. In nucleotides, the CDR3 is TGTGCCAGCGGAGACAGGGTTATGAACACTGAAGCTTTCTTT. The rearrangement uses TRBV28 and TRBJ1-1; 7 bases align to TRBD1. The CDR3 runs 14 residues. The junction had 6 bases not matched to a gene; V was cut back by 8 bases and J by 0 bases. Germline V gene data show CDR1 as MDHEN and CDR2 as SYDVKM. Full variable domain (missing parts from reference TRBV28 and TRBJ1-1): DVKVTQSSRYLVKRTGEKVFLECVQDMDHENMFWYRQDPGLGLRLIYFSYDVKMKEKGDIPEGYSVSREKKERFSLILESASTNQTSMYLCASGDRVMNTEAFFGQGTRLTVV.

This clone occurred once. This sequence joins TRBV2 and TRBJ1-2; the match to TRBD1 covers 9 bases. This CDR3 spans 15 amino acids. The trim removed 6 bases at V and 0 bases at J, leaving 5 bases unmatched. Germline V lookup: CDR1 SNHLY, CDR2 FYNNEI. The CDR3 DNA reads as TGTGCCAGCAGCTGGGGGACAGGGACTAACTATGGCTACACCTTC. Protein: CASSWGTGTNYGYTF.

The chain is built from TRBV10-1 and TRBJ2-2, with TRBD1 identical over 10 bases. Per germline, CDR1 WNHNN and CDR2 SYGVQD (reference sequence). CDR3 length: 15 amino acids. Losses at the gene ends were 6 bases for V and 4 bases for J; bases not matched to a gene: 5. The CDR3 bases are TGCGCCAGCAGCCGACAGGGGGCGGGCACCGGGGAGCTGTTTTTT. It encodes CASSRQGAGTGELFF.

The chain employs TRBV6-5 and TRBJ2-3; the D is unclear. The CDR3 extends over 14 amino acids. V gave up 0 bases and J gave up 5 bases, with 9 bases separating them. CDR1 and CDR2 from the germline V gene are MNHEY and SVGAGI. CDR3 DNA sequence: TGTGCCAGCAGTTACTCGTATTCCGAAGATACGCAGTATTTT. Protein product: CASSYSYSEDTQYF.

This clone was recorded a few times. The V call is TRBV15, the J call TRBJ2-2; D ambiguous. The germline V gene encodes CDR1 LNHNV and CDR2 YYDKDF (reference sequence). The length of the CDR3 is 13 residues. Trimming left V 1 base short and J 5 bases short, with 5 bases between. CDR3 coding DNA: TGTGCCACCAGCAGAGCCCTGACCGGGGAGCTGTTTTTT. Translating it yields CATSRALTGELFF.

V gene TRBV5-1 combines with J gene TRBJ2-2, with 8 bases that match TRBD2. The trim removed 2 bases at V and 3 bases at J, leaving 3 bases unmatched. The CDR3 is 15 amino acids. Germline CDR1 and CDR2: SGHRS and YFSETQ. In nucleotides, the CDR3 is TGCGCCAGCAGCTTTCAGGGACTAGACACCGGGGAGCTGTTTTTT. Its protein product is CASSFQGLDTGELFF.

V usage is TRBV15 and J usage is TRBJ2-5; 11 positions agree with TRBD1. Germline V gene sequence: CDR1 LNHNV, CDR2 YYDKDF (reference sequence). The CDR3 is 18 residues long. The V and J ends lost 5 bases and 4 bases, in that order; junction bases with no gene match: 15. CDR3 bases: TGTGCCACCAGCCGTAAGGACAGGGGGCGGCGGGACCGAGAGACCCAGTACTTC. Its translation: CATSRKDRGRRDRETQYF.

The chain employs TRBV7-3 and TRBJ2-3, with 8 bases fitting TRBD1. V trimming: 2 bases; J trimming: 4 bases; junction bases outside the gene matches: 5. Germline assignment: CDR1 SGHTA and CDR2 FQGTGA. This CDR3 has 15 residues. The CDR3 sequence is CASSLQGASADTQYF. In DNA form, the CDR3 reads TGTGCCAGCAGCTTACAGGGGGCAAGCGCAGATACGCAGTATTTT.

The gene calls are TRBV21-1 and TRBJ2-1; the D call TRBD2 from the table was never checked on the DNA. TRBV21-1 constitutes a pseudogene. The CDR3 has 17 amino acids. CDR3 sequence (DNA): TGTGCCAGCAGCAACACCGGGACTAGCGGGAGAGACAATGAGCAGTTCTTC. Translation: CASSNTGTSGRDNEQFF.

The chain couples TRBV2 to TRBJ2-7; D gene unclear. From germline, CDR1 is SNHLY and CDR2 FYNNEI. V was clipped by 0 bases and J by 2 bases, with 8 bases between them. This CDR3 has 14 amino acids. The CDR3 is CASSEAWGPYEQYF. CDR3 coding DNA: TGTGCCAGCAGTGAAGCTTGGGGTCCCTACGAGCAGTACTTC.

The chain employs TRBV6-6 and TRBJ2-5; 10 positions match TRBD1. This CDR3 comprises 14 residues. Trimming cost V 6 bases and J 5 bases; bases outside gene matches: 6. Germline CDR1 is MNHNY and CDR2 is SVGAGI (reference sequence). The CDR3 region is CASRQTGGVETQYF. The CDR3 DNA reads TGTGCCAGCAGGCAGACAGGGGGCGTCGAGACCCAGTACTTC.

The V and J genes are TRBV14 and TRBJ2-3; TRBD1 aligns across 7 bases. The CDR3 is 14 amino acids. V dropped 3 bases and J dropped 2; count of bases not matched to a gene: 2. CDR1 SGHDN and CDR2 FVKESK come from the germline V gene. The CDR3 DNA is TGTGCCAGCAGCCAGGACAGGTACACAGATACGCAGTATTTT. Protein product: CASSQDRYTDTQYF.

The rearrangement links TRBV10-1 to TRBJ2-7, with D unresolved. Germline loops: CDR1 WNHNN, CDR2 SYGVQD (reference sequence). The V end lost 3 bases, the J end lost 1 base, and 7 bases lay between the germline ends. The CDR3 contains 13 residues. The CDR3, as DNA: TGCGCCAGCAGTGAACCCCCTTCCTACGAGCAGTACTTC. Translating it yields CASSEPPSYEQYF.

This clone is termed medium-sized. The gene calls are TRBV3-1 (or the pseudogene TRBV3-2) and TRBJ2-1; 9 bases align to TRBD2. CDR3 length: 13 residues. Trimming took 6 bases from V and 4 from J; bases not matched to a gene: 1. CDR1 and CDR2 from the germline V gene are LGHDT and YNNKEL (reference sequence). The CDR3 coding sequence is TGTGCCAGCAGGGGACTAGCTTACAATGAGCAGTTCTTC. It is translated as CASRGLAYNEQFF.

The J gene is TRBJ2-2, the V gene TRBV30; the D is unclear. The V end was cut by 3 bases, the J end by 1 base, with 6 bases between. The germline V gene has CDR1 GTSNPN and CDR2 SVGIG (reference sequence). The CDR3 is 13 residues long. DNA of the CDR3: TGTGCCTGGAGCTATCAGAACACCGGGGAGCTGTTTTTT. Protein: CAWSYQNTGELFF.

This sequence joins TRBV14 and TRBJ2-5; 11 bases fit TRBD2. In germline, CDR1 is SGHDN, CDR2 FVKESK. This CDR3 is built from 16 residues. Trimming at V came to 2 bases and at J to 5 bases, leaving 7 bases not matched to a gene. The CDR3 DNA sequence: TGTGCCAGCAGCCAAAATAGCGGGAGGGCCGGGGAGACCCAGTACTTC. It translates to CASSQNSGRAGETQYF.

This chain joins TRBV7-6 and TRBJ2-3; TRBD2 matches at 9 bases. The CDR3 is 18 residues long. The germline V gene has CDR1 SGHVS and CDR2 FNYEAQ. The V segment lost 4 bases and the J segment 2 bases; nucleotides outside the gene matches: 13. CDR3 amino acids: CASSSVPGAGGPTDTQYF. The CDR3 DNA sequence: TGTGCCAGCAGCTCCGTACCGGGCGCGGGAGGGCCCACAGATACGCAGTATTTT. Full variable domain (remainder filled in from reference TRBV7-6 and TRBJ2-3): GAGVSQSPRYKVTKRGQDVALRCDPISGHVSLYWYRQALGQGPEFLTYFNYEAQQDKSGLPNDRFSAERPEGSISTLTIQRTEQRDSAMYRCASSSVPGAGGPTDTQYFGPGTRLTVL.

This clone was detected only a few times. The gene calls are TRBV19 and TRBJ2-3; D unresolved. Trimming pared 3 bases from V and 2 bases from J, leaving 9 bases between. Germline V gene lookup returns CDR1 LNHDA and CDR2 SQIVND (reference sequence). The CDR3 consists of 14 residues. The DNA for the CDR3 is TGTGCCAGTAGTATCCCCGGGTCCACAGATACGCAGTATTTT. It encodes CASSIPGSTDTQYF.

The chain joins TRBV7-9 to TRBJ2-1; 9 positions match TRBD2. This CDR3 has 14 amino acids. Germline V lookup: CDR1 SEHNR, CDR2 FQNEAQ (reference sequence). J lost 2 bases, V lost 11 bases, and 7 bases had no gene match. In DNA form, the CDR3 reads TGTGCCGCAAATAGCGGGAGTACCTACAATGAGCAGTTCTTC. This codes for CAANSGSTYNEQFF.

V is TRBV3-1 (or the pseudogene TRBV3-2) and J is TRBJ2-5, with 8 bases fitting TRBD1. The germline CDR1 and CDR2 sequences are LGHDT and YNNKEL (reference sequence). The ends lost 1 base at V and 5 bases at J; junction bases unmatched: 6. The CDR3 is 15 amino acids. CDR3 residues: CASSQGQGLEETQYF. For the CDR3, the DNA is TGTGCCAGCAGCCAAGGACAGGGGTTGGAGGAGACCCAGTACTTC.